This entry describes one T cell receptor beta chain. This specimen comes from a study of blood T cell repertoires in COVID-19. Study in general: The samples span acute and convalescent COVID-19 from the United States, Italy and Spain. Sources were T cells, B-cell-depleted T cells, or PBMCs; the material itself was cDNA or gDNA.

V trimming: 5 bases; J trimming: 6 bases; junction bases outside the gene matches: 9. Germline V gene sequence: CDR1 SEHNR, CDR2 FQNEAQ (reference sequence). This CDR3 region has 14 residues. Original methodology: Amplifying reference gene primers gave estimates of nucleated cell counts. Only in-frame clones appear in the TCRdb table, and some are missing; sequencing was by immunoSEQ multiplex PCR. V, J and clone size reflect that table, while D and trimming were determined from the DNA. Of about 480,000 clones listed, nearly 90% are singletons. The chain carries TRBV7-9 and TRBJ2-7; 8 bases match TRBD1. Material for sequencing was peripheral blood. This receptor was obtained from a man aged 18 to 29 with COVID-19, enrolled during active disease. CDR3 bases: TGTGCCAGCAGCCCGGACAGGGAACCCTCCGAGCAGTACTTC. It codes for CASSPDREPSEQYF.